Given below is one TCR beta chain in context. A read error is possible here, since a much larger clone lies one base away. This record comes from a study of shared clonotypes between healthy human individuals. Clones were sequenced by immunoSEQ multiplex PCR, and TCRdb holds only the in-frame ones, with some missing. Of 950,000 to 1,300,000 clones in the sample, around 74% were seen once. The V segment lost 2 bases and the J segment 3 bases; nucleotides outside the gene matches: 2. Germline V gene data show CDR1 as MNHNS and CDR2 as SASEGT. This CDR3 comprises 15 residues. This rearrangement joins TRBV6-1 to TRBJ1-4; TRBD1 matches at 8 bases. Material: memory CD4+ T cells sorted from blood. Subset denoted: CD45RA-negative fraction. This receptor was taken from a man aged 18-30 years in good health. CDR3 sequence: CASSEQGAPNEKLFF. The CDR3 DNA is TGTGCCAGCAGTGAACAGGGGGCACCTAATGAAAAACTGTTTTTT.